These 2 T cell receptor beta chains came from one sample sequenced in a study of blood T cell repertoires in COVID-19. Clones were read by immunoSEQ multiplex PCR, and TCRdb kept only the in-frame ones, dropping some. The repertoire holds about 380,000 clones, with approximately 89% as singletons. The sequencing sample was made of PBMCs or T cells enriched from blood (not recorded which). The receptor set was obtained from a man aged 30-40 years who had recovered from COVID-19.

V is TRBV6-6 and J is TRBJ1-2, with a tentative D call TRBD1 (5 bases). Trimming pared 3 bases from V and 7 bases from J, leaving 18 bases between. The CDR3 length is 15 residues. Germline V lookup: CDR1 MNHNY, CDR2 SVGAGI (reference sequence). As DNA, the CDR3 is TGTGCCAGCAGTTATAATGGCCGGGGGGTTTCTGGCTACACCTTC. Its translation: CASSYNGRGVSGYTF.

This clone was seen a single time. J is TRBJ1-4 and V is TRBV30, with TRBD1 matching over 8 bases. The CDR3 extends over 14 amino acids. V was pared by 0 bases and J by 13 bases, with 10 bases of the junction left unmatched. Germline-derived CDR1 and CDR2 are GTSNPN and SVGIG (reference sequence). The CDR3: CAWSVQAGGPALFF. The DNA of the CDR3 is TGTGCCTGGAGTGTACAGGCAGGGGGCCCGGCACTGTTTTTT.